Below are 3 T cell receptor beta chains sequenced from a single sample in a study of cytomegalovirus exposure and HLA in healthy donors. PCR was performed using 60 Vbeta and 13 Jbeta primers. Measured with immunoSEQ multiplex PCR; TCRdb has only the in-frame clones, and not every one. The repertoire has tens of thousands of clones, approximately 74% of them found once; the top ten carry roughly 17%. The sequenced sample consisted of PBMCs. These TCRs come from a man between 35 and 55 years old in good health and CMV-seropositive.

CDR3 DNA sequence: TGTGCCAGCAGCTCAGTGTGGTTTACCTACGAGCAGTACTTC. Encoded protein: CASSSVWFTYEQYF. V and J are TRBV11-1 and TRBJ2-7; no clear D. Germline values: CDR1 SGHAT, CDR2 FQDESV (reference sequence). V was shortened by 4 bases and J by 2 bases, with 12 bases between the two germline ends. The CDR3 sequence is 14 residues long.

The chain couples TRBV19 to TRBJ1-4; possibly TRBD1 for D (6 bases). CDR1 and CDR2 (germline): LNHDA, SQIVND (reference sequence). This CDR3 comprises 15 residues. V was pared by 6 bases and J by 5 bases, with 16 bases between. CDR3 nucleotides: TGTGCCAGTAGAACCTTGACAGGACGAAATGAAAAACTGTTTTTT. This translates into CASRTLTGRNEKLFF.

The V call is TRBV5-4, the J call TRBJ2-3, with D uncertain. Trimming took off 1 base at V and 1 base at J, with 4 bases between the two ends. Germline V gives CDR1 SGHNT, CDR2 YYREEE (reference sequence). CDR3 length: 13 amino acids. The CDR3 DNA follows: TGTGCCAGCAGCTTGTATGGCACAGATACGCAGTATTTT. This gives the protein CASSLYGTDTQYF.